These 26 T cell receptor beta chains originate from one sample sequenced in a study of shared clonotypes between healthy human individuals. Here immunoSEQ multiplex PCR was the method, and the copy in TCRdb shows in-frame clones only, minus some. The sample has fewer than 650,000 clones; over 65% are singletons. Sequencing input: PBMCs. The receptors were gathered from a woman between 40 and 55 years old in good health. Some clones in this sample may be carry-over from other donors' samples.

This chain links TRBV19 with TRBJ2-3; a weak D match, TRBD2 (5 bases). Deletions cut 4 bases from V and 3 bases from J, with 14 bases between. The CDR3 has 15 amino acids. The germline gives CDR1 LNHDA, CDR2 SQIVND (reference sequence). This CDR3 is CASSTAARATDTQYF. CDR3 in DNA: TGTGCCAGTAGTACCGCCGCGCGGGCTACAGATACGCAGTATTTT.

The V gene is TRBV6-1, the J gene TRBJ1-2; the D is unclear. The CDR3 runs 14 residues. Trimming shortened V by 6 bases and J by 4 bases, and 15 bases separated the two germline ends. CDR1 is MNHNS, CDR2 SASEGT, per germline. CDR3 DNA sequence: TGTGCCAGCAGCTTAGAGGAGGGAAGCTATGGCTACACCTTC. This codes for CASSLEEGSYGYTF.

This clone has just one count. The chain carries TRBV11-3 and TRBJ2-2; D might be TRBD1 or TRBD2, each matching 6 bases. The CDR3 covers 19 residues. The ends were cut back, 5 bases at V and 7 bases at J, with 29 bases in the middle. Germline CDR1 is SGHNT and CDR2 is YENEEA. CDR3 DNA: TGTGCCAGCAGCCGAGAGTCCCGGGACATTCCGGGAGCCTTCGGGGAGCTGTTTTTT. Its translation: CASSRESRDIPGAFGELFF.

This CDR3 is CASRKRLGQGACEAFF. As DNA, the CDR3 is TGTGCCAGCAGAAAACGGCTAGGACAGGGGGCCTGTGAAGCTTTCTTT. The chain carries TRBV21-1 and TRBJ1-1; TRBD1 is the table's D call and was not checked against the DNA. TRBV21-1 is an annotated pseudogene. There are 16 residues in the CDR3.

The V call is TRBV27, the J call TRBJ2-1, with a weak D call TRBD2 (6 bases). CDR3 length equals 15 residues. Germline assignment: CDR1 MNHEY and CDR2 SMNVEV (reference sequence). V dropped 5 bases and J dropped 6 bases, with 17 bases sitting between them. The CDR3 DNA follows: TGTGCCAGCAGTCCCGGTCGAGGAGGGCCCAATGAGCAGTTCTTC. Its protein is CASSPGRGGPNEQFF.

V and J are TRBV18 and TRBJ1-1; tentatively, D is TRBD1 (5 bases). CDR1 and CDR2 from the germline V gene are KGHSH and LQKENI. Trimming pared 0 bases from V and 1 base from J, leaving 12 bases between. CDR3 size: 16 residues. The CDR3 DNA is TGTGCCAGCTCACCACCGGGGCACGGGGAGAACACTGAAGCTTTCTTT. The encoded protein is CASSPPGHGENTEAFF.

The sample holds a few counts of this clone. The V call is TRBV7-9, the J call TRBJ2-3; D could derive from TRBD1 or TRBD2 (5 bases each). This CDR3 is built from 16 residues. From germline, CDR1 is SEHNR and CDR2 FQNEAQ (reference sequence). The V end was cut by 5 bases, the J end by 0 bases, with 15 bases between. The CDR3: CASSPTGTLSTDTQYF. CDR3 bases: TGTGCCAGCAGCCCGACCGGGACCCTTAGCACAGATACGCAGTATTTT.

This clone was counted between two and nine times. This chain uses TRBV15 with TRBJ1-1, with D maybe TRBD1 (5 bases). V was pared by 5 bases and J by 1 base, with 14 bases between. Germline V gene lookup returns CDR1 LNHNV and CDR2 YYDKDF (reference sequence). This CDR3 region has 15 residues. Written as DNA, the CDR3 is TGTGCCACCAGCCCTCGGGGCAAGGGGAACACTGAAGCTTTCTTT. Translated, it gives CATSPRGKGNTEAFF. The entire variable domain, with the rest obtained from reference TRBV15 and TRBJ1-1, is as follows: DAMVIQNPRYQVTQFGKPVTLSCSQTLNHNVMYWYQQKSSQAPKLLFHYYDKDFNNEADTPDNFQSRRPNTSFCFLDIRSPGLGDTAMYLCATSPRGKGNTEAFFGQGTRLTVV.

The chain has TRBV6-1 and TRBJ2-2, with 8 bases aligning to TRBD1. This CDR3 contains 15 residues. CDR1 and CDR2 from the germline V gene are MNHNS and SASEGT. The V segment lost 5 bases and the J segment 1 base; nucleotides outside the gene matches: 3. CDR3 coding DNA: TGTGCCAGCAGTTTGGACAGGGTGAACACCGGGGAGCTGTTTTTT. This gives the protein CASSLDRVNTGELFF.

The rearrangement joins TRBV10-2 to TRBJ2-1; 9 bases are a match to TRBD2. The CDR3 sequence is 15 residues long. The germline gives CDR1 WSHSY, CDR2 SAAADI. Losses at the gene ends were 5 bases for V and 8 bases for J; bases not matched to a gene: 10. This CDR3 is CASSPKSGRIDEQFF. In DNA form, the CDR3 reads TGCGCCAGCAGTCCCAAGAGCGGGAGGATCGATGAGCAGTTCTTC.

The chain is built from TRBV19 and TRBJ2-7; 11 nucleotides agree with TRBD2. Germline values: CDR1 LNHDA, CDR2 SQIVND (reference sequence). The CDR3 is made up of 15 amino acids. V shed 7 bases, J shed 4 bases, and the junction held 9 bases outside the gene matches. CDR3 region: CASTGETSGIYEQYF. CDR3 DNA sequence: TGTGCCAGTACCGGGGAGACTAGCGGGATTTACGAGCAGTACTTC.

The CDR3 DNA follows: TGTGCCTGGAGTGTGGGACTAGCGGGACGGGTCGAGCAGTACTTC. Its protein product is CAWSVGLAGRVEQYF. This chain joins TRBV30 and TRBJ2-7, with TRBD2 matching over 13 bases. V was pared by 0 bases and J by 6 bases, with 5 bases of the junction left unmatched. CDR3 size: 15 residues. CDR1 GTSNPN and CDR2 SVGIG come from the germline V gene (reference sequence).

This chain links TRBV7-9 with TRBJ2-1; D uncertain. The CDR3 is 11 amino acids. CDR1 is SEHNR and CDR2 is FQNEAQ in the germline V gene (reference sequence). The V gene lost 5 bases and the J gene lost 5 bases, with 4 bases spanning the gap. CDR3 coding DNA: TGTGCCAGCAGCCGCGACAATGAGCAGTTCTTC. Residues: CASSRDNEQFF.

This clone showed up many times. The chain has TRBV2 and TRBJ2-1; 13 bases are shared with TRBD2. The trim removed 5 bases at V and 0 bases at J, leaving 4 bases unmatched. Per germline, CDR1 SNHLY and CDR2 FYNNEI. The CDR3 is made up of 17 amino acids. CDR3 nucleotide sequence: TGTGCCAGCAGTCCGTGGACTAGCGGGAGCTCCTACAATGAGCAGTTCTTC. Its translation: CASSPWTSGSSYNEQFF. The full variable domain, with the rest looked up from reference TRBV2 and TRBJ2-1, is EPEVTQTPSHQVTQMGQEVILRCVPISNHLYFYWYRQILGQKVEFLVSFYNNEISEKSEIFDDQFSVERPDGSNFTLKIRSTKLEDSAMYFCASSPWTSGSSYNEQFFGPGTRLTVL.

This clone came up a few times. The chain couples TRBV19 to TRBJ1-5, with unresolved D. The CDR3 loop spans 14 amino acids. Germline V gene sequence: CDR1 LNHDA, CDR2 SQIVND (reference sequence). V shed 3 bases and J shed 3 bases, with 9 bases lying between them. The CDR3 here is CASSMSGANQPQHF. The CDR3 DNA follows: TGTGCCAGTAGTATGTCAGGCGCCAATCAGCCCCAGCATTTT.

The J gene is TRBJ2-2, the V gene TRBV10-3; TRBD1 is a possible D gene (5 bases). Germline lookup yields CDR1 ENHRY and CDR2 SYGVKD. V gave up 2 bases and J gave up 1 base, with 5 bases separating them. There are 14 residues in the CDR3. CDR3 sequence: CAISEQGNTGELFF. The DNA of the CDR3 is TGTGCCATCAGTGAGCAGGGGAACACCGGGGAGCTGTTTTTT.

In this sample, this clone turned up a few times. The V and J genes are TRBV7-3 and TRBJ2-1, with 8 bases that match TRBD2. V gave up 5 bases and J gave up 6 bases; unmatched junction bases: 6. The length of the CDR3 is 14 residues. CDR1 and CDR2 (germline): SGHTA, FQGTGA. The CDR3 DNA follows: TGTGCCAGCAGCCCAGACGGGAGGGTCAATGAGCAGTTCTTC. It codes for CASSPDGRVNEQFF.

The chain recombines TRBV7-3 with TRBJ2-1; 8 bases are shared with TRBD1. V shed 0 bases, J shed 8 bases, and the junction held 9 bases outside the gene matches. CDR1 and CDR2 (germline): SGHTA, FQGTGA. The CDR3 has 16 residues. The CDR3, as DNA: TGTGCCAGCAGCTTAACGGTGTCAGGGGGCAGCGATGAGCAGTTCTTC. This encodes CASSLTVSGGSDEQFF.

V gene TRBV4-1 combines with J gene TRBJ2-7, with D perhaps TRBD1 (6 bases). V was trimmed by 2 bases and J by 0 bases, leaving 11 bases between them. Per germline, CDR1 MGHRA and CDR2 YSYEKL. The CDR3 is 15 residues long. The CDR3 loop is CASSQYRVSSYEQYF. For the CDR3, the DNA is TGCGCCAGCAGCCAATACAGGGTTAGCTCCTACGAGCAGTACTTC.

This clone has just one count. The chain employs TRBV14 and TRBJ2-1, with unresolved D. CDR1 is SGHDN, CDR2 FVKESK, per germline. The ends were cut back, 0 bases at V and 6 bases at J, with 6 bases in the middle. There are 13 residues in the CDR3. CDR3 residues: CASSQDWLNEQFF. The CDR3 bases are TGTGCCAGCAGCCAAGATTGGCTCAATGAGCAGTTCTTC.

Points on this clone: Other DNA sequences in the sample encode the same CDR3. This chain uses TRBV5-4 with TRBJ2-3; D uncertain. The CDR3 is 11 amino acids. The V gene's germline CDR1 is SGHNT and CDR2 YYREEE (reference sequence). V shed 2 bases and J shed 5 bases, with 3 bases lying between them. CDR3 coding DNA: TGTGCCAGCAGCTTATTAGATACGCAGTATTTT. Translating gives CASSLLDTQYF.

V and J are TRBV4-3 and TRBJ2-1; D is unresolved. The CDR3 sequence is 16 residues long. Trimming took off 1 base at V and 5 bases at J, with 15 bases between the two ends. Per germline, CDR1 LGHNA and CDR2 YSLEER. The CDR3 loop reads CASSQGAASGHNEQFF. CDR3 DNA sequence: TGCGCCAGCAGCCAAGGGGCAGCGTCCGGCCACAATGAGCAGTTCTTC.

This clone was found a few times. The chain is built from TRBV19 and TRBJ2-4; the match to TRBD1 covers 9 bases. CDR3 length equals 16 residues. CDR1 is LNHDA, CDR2 SQIVND, per germline (reference sequence). V shed 0 bases and J 6 bases; nucleotides not matched to a gene: 6. In DNA, the CDR3 is TGTGCCAGTAGTATAGATCCGTGGGACAGGGCAAACATTCAGTACTTC. Protein: CASSIDPWDRANIQYF.

This clone turned up a few times. The chain links TRBV13 to TRBJ2-3; no clear D gene. Trimming shortened V by 6 bases and J by 2 bases, and 15 bases separated the two germline ends. Germline V gene lookup returns CDR1 PRHDT and CDR2 FYEKMQ (reference sequence). There are 15 residues in the CDR3. As DNA, the CDR3 is TGTGCCAGCAGATCTGAGGTGGACCTCACAGATACGCAGTATTTT. Translation: CASRSEVDLTDTQYF.

The V gene is TRBV7-9, the J gene TRBJ2-3; D not certain. The CDR3 totals 16 residues. From germline, CDR1 is SEHNR and CDR2 FQNEAQ (reference sequence). V lost 1 base and J lost 2, with 13 bases in between. CDR3 protein: CASSLESWQHTDTQYF. The CDR3 DNA sequence: TGTGCCAGCAGCTTAGAGAGCTGGCAACACACAGATACGCAGTATTTT.

The V and J genes are TRBV28 and TRBJ2-7; tentatively, D is TRBD2 (5 bases). The CDR3 contains 15 residues. Germline V gene data show CDR1 as MDHEN and CDR2 as SYDVKM. Trimming cost V 3 bases and J 2 bases, with 14 bases left between them. In DNA form, the CDR3 reads TGTGCCAGCAGTTTGGGGAGTGGGTCTCCCTACGAGCAGTACTTC. Translating gives CASSLGSGSPYEQYF.